Listed below are T cell receptor beta chains from one sample, sequenced in a study of T-cell memory formation after mild COVID-19. TCRdb reprocessed the 5' RACE reads with MiXCR, giving one entry per CDR3 protein. The sample holds some 300,000 distinct CDR3 sequences, roughly a fifth seen once. Sequenced sample: PBMCs or a T cell subset sorted from them (not recorded which). The source is a young man who had mild COVID-19 (a few samples of this study predate the infection). Cell type and time point are not known. Both conserved end residues are part of each CDR3. Each record gives: CDR3 protein, CDR3 DNA, D gene, V gene, J gene, clone size. A D gene is named only where the DNA matches it firmly. Size is stated for part of the rows, as once, few or many counts, or as a class when the clone is expanded.

CDR3: CASSSLAGFYEQYF; DNA: TGTGCCAGCAGCTCTCTAGCGGGGTTCTACGAGCAGTACTTC; D: TRBD2; V: TRBV11-2; J: TRBJ2-7; size: -
CDR3: CASSYPTSGGSNEQFF; DNA: TGTGCCAGCAGCTACCCGACTAGCGGGGGTTCCAATGAGCAGTTCTTC; D: TRBD2; V: TRBV7-9; J: TRBJ2-1; size: few
CDR3: CASSGASSNEQFF; DNA: TGCGCCAGCAGTGGGGCCAGTAGTAATGAGCAGTTCTTC; D: -; V: TRBV10-2; J: TRBJ2-1; size: few
CDR3: CASSFGRTEAFF; DNA: TGTGCCAGTAGTTTCGGGAGGACTGAAGCTTTCTTT; D: -; V: TRBV19; J: TRBJ1-1; size: few
CDR3: CASSLAGGYEQYF; DNA: TGTGCCAGCAGCTTAGCAGGGGGCTACGAGCAGTACTTC; D: -; V: TRBV7-2; J: TRBJ2-7; size: many
CDR3: CASSQDRYSYEQYF; DNA: TGTGCCAGCAGCCAGGACAGGTATTCATACGAGCAGTACTTC; D: TRBD1; V: TRBV7-2; J: TRBJ2-7; size: few
CDR3: CASSPGTSGGLQETQYF; DNA: TGTGCCAGCAGCCCTGGGACTAGCGGGGGGTTACAAGAGACCCAGTACTTC; D: TRBD2; V: TRBV11-2; J: TRBJ2-5; size: many
CDR3: CASSPLLLAYQETQYF; DNA: TGTGCCAGCAGTCCGCTTCTCTTGGCTTACCAAGAGACCCAGTACTTC; D: -; V: TRBV6-6; J: TRBJ2-5; size: -
CDR3: CSARARPGHMTDTQYF; DNA: TGCAGTGCTAGAGCGAGACCTGGGCATATGACAGATACGCAGTATTTT; D: -; V: TRBV20-1; J: TRBJ2-3; size: few
CDR3: CASSQDPWSGGASYEQYF; DNA: TGTGCCAGCAGCCAAGATCCGTGGAGCGGGGGGGCCTCCTACGAGCAGTACTTC; D: TRBD2; V: TRBV4-2; J: TRBJ2-7; size: once
CDR3: CASSLRVGKVGSEAFF; DNA: TGCGCCAGCAGCTTGAGGGTAGGGAAGGTTGGATCGGAAGCTTTCTTT; D: -; V: TRBV5-1; J: TRBJ1-1; size: -
CDR3: CASSSFRQGDISYNEQFF; DNA: TGTGCCAGCTCATCCTTTCGACAGGGAGATATCTCCTACAATGAGCAGTTCTTC; D: TRBD1; V: TRBV12-3/TRBV12-4; J: TRBJ2-1; size: few
CDR3: CASSSTGPANYGYTF; DNA: TGTGCCAGCAGCTCGACAGGGCCCGCTAACTATGGCTACACCTTC; D: TRBD1; V: TRBV7-2; J: TRBJ1-2; size: few
CDR3: CSVVRALNTEAFF; DNA: TGCAGCGTTGTAAGGGCTCTGAACACTGAAGCTTTCTTT; D: -; V: TRBV29-1; J: TRBJ1-1; size: -
CDR3: CASSLALAGGFLTDTQYF; DNA: TGTGCCAGCAGCTTAGCGCTAGCGGGGGGCTTTCTCACAGATACGCAGTATTTT; D: TRBD2; V: TRBV7-2; J: TRBJ2-3; size: -
CDR3: CASTQYNEQFF; DNA: TGTGCCAGCACCCAGTACAATGAGCAGTTCTTC; D: -; V: TRBV6-2/TRBV6-3; J: TRBJ2-1; size: few
CDR3: CASSPGSGRGSNTEAFF; DNA: TGTGCCAGCTCACCAGGGAGCGGCAGGGGCTCGAACACTGAAGCTTTCTTT; D: -; V: TRBV18; J: TRBJ1-1; size: -
CDR3: CASSGDSYNEQFF; DNA: TGTGCCAGCAGTGGGGACAGTTACAATGAGCAGTTCTTC; D: TRBD1; V: TRBV2; J: TRBJ2-1; size: -
CDR3: CASTSGRETQYF; DNA: TGTGCCAGCACTTCTGGTCGAGAGACCCAGTACTTC; D: -; V: TRBV28; J: TRBJ2-5; size: few
CDR3: CSATPQVPGDYGYTF; DNA: TGCAGTGCTACCCCACAGGTGCCGGGAGACTATGGCTACACCTTC; D: -; V: TRBV20-1; J: TRBJ1-2; size: -
CDR3: CASSVRFYQNTEAFF; DNA: TGTGCCAGCAGTGTACGGTTTTATCAGAACACTGAAGCTTTCTTT; D: -; V: TRBV2; J: TRBJ1-1; size: -
CDR3: CSARGDRGSPLHF; DNA: TGCAGTGCTAGGGGGGACAGGGGATCACCCCTCCACTTT; D: TRBD1; V: TRBV20-1; J: TRBJ1-6; size: once
CDR3: CASSRGDSLGSGYTF; DNA: TGTGCCAGCAGCCGGGGGGACAGCTTAGGGAGTGGCTACACCTTC; D: TRBD1; V: TRBV7-2; J: TRBJ1-2; size: few
CDR3: CSVGQGTDTQYF; DNA: TGCAGCGTCGGACAGGGAACAGATACGCAGTATTTT; D: TRBD1; V: TRBV29-1; J: TRBJ2-3; size: few
CDR3: CASSYRGYTGELFF; DNA: TGTGCCAGCAGTTACAGGGGGTACACCGGGGAGCTGTTTTTT; D: -; V: TRBV6-2/TRBV6-3; J: TRBJ2-2; size: -
CDR3: CASSLNYAGPSSPLHF; DNA: TGCGCCAGCAGCTTGAATTACGCAGGGCCGAGTTCACCCCTCCACTTT; D: -; V: TRBV5-1; J: TRBJ1-6; size: few
CDR3: CASSPSGEASPLHF; DNA: TGTGCCAGCAGCCCTAGCGGGGAAGCTTCACCCCTCCACTTT; D: -; V: TRBV3-1; J: TRBJ1-6; size: -
CDR3: CASGGSGADLNNEQFF; DNA: TGCGCCAGCGGGGGGTCGGGGGCAGACCTAAACAATGAGCAGTTCTTC; D: -; V: TRBV4-1; J: TRBJ2-1; size: few
CDR3: CASSSRAAGELFF; DNA: TGTGCCAGCAGCTCCCGGGCAGCCGGGGAGCTGTTTTTT; D: -; V: TRBV5-6; J: TRBJ2-2; size: -
CDR3: CASSLEVYGGSSYNEQFF; DNA: TGTGCCAGCAGCTTAGAGGTGTATGGGGGGAGCTCCTACAATGAGCAGTTCTTC; D: -; V: TRBV7-6; J: TRBJ2-1; size: -
CDR3: CASSRTSGGATDTQYF; DNA: TGTGCCAGCAGCCGGACTAGCGGGGGGGCCACAGATACGCAGTATTTT; D: TRBD2; V: TRBV4-2; J: TRBJ2-3; size: many
CDR3: CASSRDSVVLYEQYF; DNA: TGTGCCAGCAGCCGCGACTCGGTAGTCCTCTACGAGCAGTACTTC; D: -; V: TRBV7-2; J: TRBJ2-7; size: many
CDR3: CASKSGTRQETQYF; DNA: TGTGCCAGCAAGTCAGGAACACGACAAGAGACCCAGTACTTC; D: -; V: TRBV2; J: TRBJ2-5; size: -
CDR3: CSARGYGQGSNYGYTF; DNA: TGCAGTGCTAGAGGGTATGGACAGGGCTCTAACTATGGCTACACCTTC; D: TRBD1; V: TRBV20-1; J: TRBJ1-2; size: -
CDR3: CATSRAAYSLAKNIQYF; DNA: TGTGCCACCAGCAGAGCGGCCTACTCTCTAGCCAAAAACATTCAGTACTTC; D: -; V: TRBV15; J: TRBJ2-4; size: -
CDR3: CAVRGLLNTGELFF; DNA: TGTGCCGTTAGGGGACTTCTAAACACCGGGGAGCTGTTTTTT; D: -; V: TRBV2; J: TRBJ2-2; size: -
CDR3: CASSQDTEGQYYGYTF; DNA: TGCGCCAGCAGCCAAGATACAGAGGGGCAGTATTATGGCTACACCTTC; D: -; V: TRBV4-3; J: TRBJ1-2; size: -
CDR3: CASSQDSQGVLGTQYF; DNA: TGCGCCAGCAGCCAAGATTCCCAGGGGGTTTTGGGGACCCAGTACTTC; D: TRBD1; V: TRBV4-1; J: TRBJ2-5; size: -
CDR3: CASRLAGRQETQYF; DNA: TGTGCCAGCAGACTAGCGGGGAGGCAAGAGACCCAGTACTTC; D: TRBD2; V: TRBV12-3/TRBV12-4; J: TRBJ2-5; size: -
CDR3: CASSPGQGRRTEAFF; DNA: TGTGCCAGCAGCCCCGGACAGGGGCGGAGGACTGAAGCTTTCTTT; D: TRBD1; V: TRBV12-3/TRBV12-4; J: TRBJ1-1; size: few
CDR3: CSARGDGYSNQPQHF; DNA: TGCAGTGCCAGAGGGGACGGATATAGCAATCAGCCCCAGCATTTT; D: -; V: TRBV20-1; J: TRBJ1-5; size: few
CDR3: CASSWRTGELFF; DNA: TGTGCCAGCAGCTGGAGGACCGGGGAGCTGTTTTTT; D: -; V: TRBV5-6; J: TRBJ2-2; size: -
CDR3: CASSLTSAGELFF; DNA: TGTGCCAGCAGCCTTACTAGCGCCGGGGAGCTGTTTTTT; D: TRBD2; V: TRBV3-1; J: TRBJ2-2; size: few
CDR3: CASRTSASYQETQYF; DNA: TGTGCCAGCAGGACTAGCGCCTCGTACCAAGAGACCCAGTACTTC; D: TRBD2; V: TRBV6-1; J: TRBJ2-5; size: many
CDR3: CASSLTGKNTEAFF; DNA: TGTGCCAGCAGTTTAACGGGGAAGAACACTGAAGCTTTCTTT; D: -; V: TRBV12-3/TRBV12-4; J: TRBJ1-1; size: -
CDR3: CASSLSRGQETQYF; DNA: TGTGCCAGCAGTTTATCCCGGGGCCAAGAGACCCAGTACTTC; D: -; V: TRBV27; J: TRBJ2-5; size: -